This T cell receptor beta chain was captured by sequencing in a study of molecular identifiers for immune sequencing clone quantification. Study-wide points: Whereas naive cells kept under 1% of molecules in clones above 20 RNA copies, such clones held over 98% in effectors.

This clonotype was found a few times. As yet, its antigen is unknown. TCRdb used MiXCR to reprocess the PCR reads, holding one entry per CDR3 protein. This repertoire shows 300,000 to 400,000 distinct CDR3 sequences, 24% found once; its top ten account for approximately 0.74%. The CDR3 sequence is 11 residues long. CDR1 SEHNR and CDR2 FQNEAQ come from the germline V gene (reference sequence). Trimming left V 1 base short and J 6 bases short, with 3 bases between. J is TRBJ1-1 and V is TRBV7-9; D is unclear. The TCR sequence derives from a human donor in good health. Some libraries in this study had Jurkat cell RNA spiked in. The sequenced sample was naive CD8+ T cells from blood, with Jurkat cell RNA spiked in. As to subset: FACS-sorted CD8+CD4-CCR7+CD45RA+ naive T cells. The CDR3 DNA sequence: TGTGCCAGCAGCTTAGTCGCTGAAGCTTTCTTT. This translates into CASSLVAEAFF.